One sample yielded the 16 T cell receptor beta chains listed below, sequenced in a study of T cells in tumors after PD-1 blockade. The repertoire was sequenced with immunoSEQ multiplex PCR; TCRdb's copy has only in-frame clones and lacks some. Counted here are around 49,000 clones, approximately 81% occurring once; the ten biggest clones make up less than 5%. The sequences come from PBMCs, collected before anti-PD-1 treatment. All receptors derive from a human donor with basal cell carcinoma.

The rearrangement uses TRBV27 and TRBJ1-2; the match to TRBD1 covers 7 bases. CDR3 length equals 14 residues. Germline V CDR1 and CDR2: MNHEY, SMNVEV (reference sequence). V lost 3 bases, J lost 6 bases, and 7 bases stayed unmatched. DNA for the CDR3: TGTGCCAGCAGTTTGAGGGCAGGGGGGGATGGCTACACCTTC. Translated, it gives CASSLRAGGDGYTF.

The chain joins TRBV3-1 (or the pseudogene TRBV3-2) to TRBJ2-3; TRBD2 agrees at 8 bases. J gave up 2 bases and V 5 bases, and 9 bases lay outside the gene matches. CDR3 length: 16 amino acids. Germline CDR1 is LGHDT and CDR2 is YNNKEL (reference sequence). In nucleotides, the CDR3 is TGTGCCAGCAGCTTCTCCTGGCGGGGGGACACAGATACGCAGTATTTT. Protein product: CASSFSWRGDTDTQYF.

J is TRBJ1-2 and V is TRBV30, with 7 bases fitting TRBD1. CDR3 length: 15 residues. Germline assignment: CDR1 GTSNPN and CDR2 SVGIG (reference sequence). J gave up 7 bases and V 2 bases, and 13 bases lay outside the gene matches. The CDR3 nucleotides are TGTGCCTGGAGTAGGAAAGACAGGGAAAATGGTGGCTACACCTTC. Translation: CAWSRKDRENGGYTF.

The chain recombines TRBV6-6 with TRBJ2-7; possibly TRBD1 for D (6 bases). This CDR3 is 13 amino acids long. Trimming shortened V by 6 bases and J by 2 bases, and 11 bases separated the two germline ends. The V gene's germline CDR1 is MNHNY and CDR2 SVGAGI (reference sequence). The CDR3 nucleotides read TGTGCCAGCAGACCGGACAGAGCCTACGAGCAGTACTTC. Protein sequence: CASRPDRAYEQYF.

This clone was picked up a small number of times. The V and J genes are TRBV19 and TRBJ1-2, with 8 bases matching TRBD1. Germline V lookup: CDR1 LNHDA, CDR2 SQIVND (reference sequence). V lost 6 bases, J lost 3 bases, and 3 bases stayed unmatched. CDR3 size: 13 residues. CDR3 coding DNA: TGTGCCAGTAGGCTACAGGGGGACTATGGCTACACCTTC. Protein: CASRLQGDYGYTF. Full variable domain (rest looked up from reference TRBV19 and TRBJ1-2): DGGITQSPKYLFRKEGQNVTLSCEQNLNHDAMYWYRQDPGQGLRLIYYSQIVNDFQKGDIAEGYSVSREKKESFPLTVTSAQKNPTAFYLCASRLQGDYGYTFGSGTRLTVV.

V is TRBV6-5 and J is TRBJ2-7; the match to TRBD1 covers 9 bases. The CDR3 runs 12 residues. From germline, CDR1 is MNHEY and CDR2 SVGAGI. Trimming took 6 bases from V and 5 from J; bases not matched to a gene: 2. CDR3 nucleotide sequence: TGTGCCAGCAGGTGGACAGGGGACGAGCAGTACTTC. Its protein product is CASRWTGDEQYF.

This chain joins TRBV6-5 and TRBJ2-5; D is unresolved. Germline V lookup: CDR1 MNHEY, CDR2 SVGAGI. V gave up 2 bases and J gave up 2 bases, with 9 bases separating them. The CDR3 consists of 14 residues. CDR3 region: CASSYSLRQETQYF. As DNA, the CDR3 is TGTGCCAGCAGTTACAGCCTCCGGCAAGAGACCCAGTACTTC.

The chain recombines TRBV9 with TRBJ2-5, with 9 bases aligning to TRBD2. V trimming: 2 bases; J trimming: 2 bases; junction bases outside the gene matches: 7. The CDR3 totals 16 residues. Germline lookup yields CDR1 SGDLS and CDR2 YYNGEE. The CDR3 here is CASSVAGGLWQETQYF. The CDR3 region has the DNA TGTGCCAGCAGCGTCGCGGGGGGGCTTTGGCAAGAGACCCAGTACTTC.

The rearrangement links TRBV5-5 to TRBJ2-7, with 8 bases aligning to TRBD1. The CDR3 is 14 amino acids. V lost 2 bases, J lost 4 bases, and 5 bases stayed unmatched. Looked up from germline, CDR1 is SGHKS and CDR2 is YYEKEE (reference sequence). The CDR3 spells CASSFLDRAYEQYF. The CDR3 DNA reads TGTGCCAGCAGCTTCCTGGACAGGGCTTACGAGCAGTACTTC.

The chain links TRBV2 to TRBJ1-4; D is unclear. This CDR3 has 15 amino acids. V shed 2 bases and J shed 8 bases, with 15 bases lying between them. Germline loops: CDR1 SNHLY, CDR2 FYNNEI. The CDR3: CASSERIWPDEKLFF. CDR3 bases: TGTGCCAGCAGTGAACGGATTTGGCCAGACGAAAAACTGTTTTTT. The full variable domain, its missing parts supplied by reference TRBV2 and TRBJ1-4, is EPEVTQTPSHQVTQMGQEVILRCVPISNHLYFYWYRQILGQKVEFLVSFYNNEISEKSEIFDDQFSVERPDGSNFTLKIRSTKLEDSAMYFCASSERIWPDEKLFFGSGTQLSVL.

The chain joins TRBV7-8 to TRBJ2-7, with 13 bases lining up with TRBD2. The germline V gene encodes CDR1 SGHVS and CDR2 FQNEAQ. J lost 3 bases, V lost 6 bases, and 8 bases had no gene match. The CDR3 consists of 16 residues. CDR3 coding DNA: TGTGCCAGCAGACCATTACTAGCGGGGGGGTTCTACGAGCAGTACTTC. This translates into CASRPLLAGGFYEQYF.

V gene TRBV20-1 combines with J gene TRBJ2-1; 9 bases agree with TRBD2. The trim removed 3 bases at V and 13 bases at J, leaving 10 bases unmatched. This CDR3 is built from 13 residues. Germline V lookup: CDR1 DFQATT, CDR2 SNEGSKA (reference sequence). CDR3 protein: CSASTLAGTLQFF. In DNA form, the CDR3 reads TGCAGTGCTAGTACTCTAGCGGGGACCTTACAGTTCTTC.

This clone is a singleton in its sample. This chain links TRBV25-1 with TRBJ2-2, with 7 bases aligning to TRBD2. Unmatched junction bases numbered 3, after V lost 1 base and J lost 1 base. The CDR3 length is 16 residues. Per germline, CDR1 MGHDK and CDR2 SYGVNS. The CDR3 region has the DNA TGTGCCAGCAGTGAATGGGGAGGGAGGAACACCGGGGAGCTGTTTTTT. This gives the protein CASSEWGGRNTGELFF.

CDR3: CASSQPTGTGSGGYTF. The DNA for the CDR3 is TGCGCCAGCAGCCAACCGACCGGGACAGGTAGCGGAGGCTACACCTTC. The rearrangement joins TRBV4-1 to TRBJ1-2; 8 bases are shared with TRBD1. V lost 2 bases to trimming and J lost 8 bases; unmatched junction nucleotides: 13. The CDR3 extends over 16 amino acids. Germline assignment: CDR1 MGHRA and CDR2 YSYEKL.

The V gene is TRBV9, the J gene TRBJ2-1; no clear D. The CDR3 has 13 amino acids. V was clipped by 3 bases and J by 4 bases, with 8 bases between them. Germline V CDR1 and CDR2: SGDLS, YYNGEE. The CDR3 nucleotides read TGTGCCAGCAGCGGCCCTAGTTACAATGAGCAGTTCTTC. Translating gives CASSGPSYNEQFF.

This chain joins TRBV19 and TRBJ1-6; 7 bases agree with TRBD1. CDR3 length: 13 amino acids. CDR1 and CDR2 from the germline V gene are LNHDA and SQIVND (reference sequence). The junction had 5 bases not matched to a gene; V was cut back by 7 bases and J by 8 bases. In DNA form, the CDR3 reads TGTGCCAGTACGGACAGGCCCGATTCACCCCTCCACTTT. This gives the protein CASTDRPDSPLHF.